The table lists the clone carrying this TCR beta chain with many counts. This sample is drawn from a study of T-cell reconstitution after alpha-beta-depleted transplantation in children. Trimming took 3 bases from V and 5 from J, leaving 8 bases between them. This CDR3 spans 12 amino acids. Per germline, CDR1 DFQATT and CDR2 SNEGSKA (reference sequence). The TCRbeta library was prepared with unique molecular identifiers. TCRdb redid the calling of the PCR reads with MiXCR, one entry per CDR3 protein. The top ten clones hold around 4% of a sample with some 390,000 distinct CDR3 sequences, roughly 22% of them seen once.

Material: PBMCs from the stem cell graft donor, obtained from the stem cell graft. This receptor was identified in a human donor who donated a stem cell graft to a child with acute myeloid leukemia. This sequence joins TRBV20-1 and TRBJ2-1; TRBD2 is a possible D gene (6 bases). The CDR3 sequence is CSARDYHNEQFF. As DNA, the CDR3 is TGCAGTGCTAGGGACTACCACAATGAGCAGTTCTTC.